The 32 T cell receptor beta chains below were found in one sample sequenced in a study of OX40 agonist ivuxolimab in advanced cancers. Profiling relied on immunoSEQ multiplex PCR, and the TCRdb table lists in-frame clones only, not all of them. The table has about 69,000 clones, around 90% seen once. Sequencing used CD4+ or CD8+ T cells sorted from blood, obtained in a trial of the OX40 agonist ivuxolimab. All receptors come from an adult with an advanced solid tumor such as melanoma, head and neck, liver or kidney cancer.

This chain connects TRBV14 to TRBJ1-2; D is perhaps TRBD1 (6 bases). This CDR3 region has 14 residues. In germline, CDR1 is SGHDN, CDR2 FVKESK. Trimming shortened V by 5 bases and J by 4 bases, and 14 bases separated the two germline ends. This CDR3 is CASSFRGFGYGYTF. CDR3 in DNA: TGTGCCAGCAGCTTCAGGGGATTTGGCTATGGCTACACCTTC.

This clone was recorded only once. The V call is TRBV18, the J call TRBJ1-1; the D gene is possibly TRBD1 (6 bases). The CDR3 has 16 amino acids. Looked up from germline, CDR1 is KGHSH and CDR2 is LQKENI. Trimming shortened V by 0 bases and J by 2 bases, and 13 bases separated the two germline ends. Here the CDR3 DNA reads TGTGCCAGCTCACCACCAAACCCGGACAGTAACACTGAAGCTTTCTTT. Translation gives CASSPPNPDSNTEAFF.

The gene calls are TRBV6-5 and TRBJ2-7; 13 bases map to TRBD2. The CDR3 spans 15 residues. Per the germline V gene, CDR1 is MNHEY and CDR2 is SVGAGI. V trimming: 6 bases; J trimming: 12 bases; junction bases outside the gene matches: 14. CDR3 residues: CASSQTGLAGDRRYF. CDR3 DNA sequence: TGTGCCAGCAGCCAAACCGGACTAGCGGGGGATCGACGGTACTTC.

The V and J genes are TRBV29-1 and TRBJ1-5, with D tentatively TRBD1 (5 bases). CDR3 size: 17 residues. Between the trimmed V and J ends, which lost 7 bases and 1 base, there was a span of 23 bases. Germline CDR1 reads SQVTM; CDR2 reads ANQGSEA. The CDR3 protein is CSAKRPGVGESNQPQHF. The DNA for the CDR3 is TGCAGCGCTAAACGACCGGGGGTGGGGGAAAGCAATCAGCCCCAGCATTTT.

The chain has TRBV28 and TRBJ2-1, with 7 bases that match TRBD2. The CDR3 sequence is 15 residues long. Germline V gene sequence: CDR1 MDHEN, CDR2 SYDVKM. Germline trimming cut 7 bases from V and 7 bases from J; bases unmatched to any gene: 13. DNA of the CDR3: TGTGCCAGCACCCCCCGGGACTATCGGGCGAATGAGCAGTTCTTC. As protein: CASTPRDYRANEQFF.

The genes are TRBV7-9 and TRBJ1-5; D might be TRBD1 (5 bases). Trimming took 1 base from V and 4 from J, leaving 8 bases between them. The CDR3 totals 14 residues. CDR1 is SEHNR, CDR2 FQNEAQ, per germline (reference sequence). This CDR3 is CASSLGRGNQPQHF. The CDR3 DNA sequence: TGTGCCAGCAGCTTAGGGAGGGGAAATCAGCCCCAGCATTTT.

The CDR3 reads CASSEGSYNSPLHF. The CDR3 nucleotides are TGTGCCAGCAGTGAAGGCAGCTATAATTCACCCCTCCACTTT. The rearrangement uses TRBV6-1 and TRBJ1-6; D is undetermined. The ends were cut back, 1 base at V and 3 bases at J, with 4 bases in the middle. The CDR3 length is 14 residues. Germline assignment: CDR1 MNHNS and CDR2 SASEGT.

The CDR3 coding sequence is TGTGCCAGCAGCCCCAGGAGCGGGGGCGCCTCCTACGAGCAGTACTTC. It yields the protein CASSPRSGGASYEQYF. The rearrangement uses TRBV5-4 and TRBJ2-7, with 8 bases identical to TRBD2. The CDR3 runs to 16 residues. V was clipped by 4 bases and J by 0 bases; unmatched bases: 9. Germline assignment: CDR1 SGHNT and CDR2 YYREEE (reference sequence).

The chain combines TRBV10-2 with TRBJ1-1; the match to TRBD1 covers 8 bases. CDR1 WSHSY and CDR2 SAAADI come from the germline V gene. Losses at the gene ends were 9 bases for V and 2 bases for J; bases not matched to a gene: 8. This CDR3 is 14 amino acids long. The CDR3 DNA follows: TGCGCCAGTGCCTGGGACAGGACCAACACTGAAGCTTTCTTT. This gives the protein CASAWDRTNTEAFF.

The rearrangement links TRBV7-2 to TRBJ2-5; possible D gene TRBD1, 5 bases. V lost 1 base and J 9 bases, leaving 18 bases between the germline ends. The length of the CDR3 is 15 residues. Looked up from germline, CDR1 is SGHTA and CDR2 is FQGNSA. The CDR3 DNA is TGTGCCAGCAGCTTAGACAGGACCTTGAAGAGACCCCAGTACTTC. As protein: CASSLDRTLKRPQYF.

The chain couples TRBV5-4 to TRBJ1-1; D perhaps matches TRBD1 (6 bases). V was trimmed by 2 bases and J by 1 base, leaving 18 bases between them. Germline loops: CDR1 SGHNT, CDR2 YYREEE (reference sequence). This CDR3 has 17 amino acids. CDR3 coding DNA: TGTGCCAGCAGCTTAGGGTTGAGGGGACAAAAGAACACTGAAGCTTTCTTT. As protein: CASSLGLRGQKNTEAFF.

This clone was observed a handful of times. The V gene is TRBV27, the J gene TRBJ2-7, with a possible D match to TRBD1 (6 bases). Trimming removed 3 bases at V and 4 bases at J, with 16 bases between. This CDR3 spans 15 amino acids. Per germline, CDR1 MNHEY and CDR2 SMNVEV (reference sequence). DNA for the CDR3: TGTGCCAGCAGTTTCCTACCCTTACAGGGTTACGAGCAGTACTTC. This translates into CASSFLPLQGYEQYF.

The rearrangement links TRBV7-2 to TRBJ1-2, with D possibly TRBD1 on 5 matching bases. The ends were cut back, 3 bases at V and 0 bases at J, with 11 bases in the middle. The germline V gene encodes CDR1 SGHTA and CDR2 FQGNSA. CDR3 size: 15 residues. This CDR3 is CASSLGDLANYGYTF. The CDR3, as DNA: TGTGCCAGCAGCTTGGGGGATCTCGCTAACTATGGCTACACCTTC.

J is TRBJ1-1 and V is TRBV9, with D unclear. The germline V gene encodes CDR1 SGDLS and CDR2 YYNGEE. The CDR3 has 17 amino acids. Trimming removed 0 bases at V and 2 bases at J, with 17 bases between. For the CDR3, the DNA is TGTGCCAGCAGCGTAGGGTCCAACACTCAGAGAAACACTGAAGCTTTCTTT. This sequence encodes CASSVGSNTQRNTEAFF.

The chain is built from TRBV5-4 and TRBJ2-5, with 8 nucleotides matching TRBD2. The CDR3 spans 14 residues. Germline CDR1 is SGHNT and CDR2 is YYREEE (reference sequence). Trimming took 4 bases from V and 2 from J; bases not matched to a gene: 4. In nucleotides, the CDR3 is TGTGCCAGCAGCGATCAGCGGGGGCAAGAGACCCAGTACTTC. It is translated as CASSDQRGQETQYF.

V is TRBV7-2 and J is TRBJ2-7; 8 nucleotides align to TRBD2. The CDR3 spans 13 residues. The V segment lost 6 bases and the J segment 6 bases; nucleotides outside the gene matches: 7. The germline CDR1 and CDR2 sequences are SGHTA and FQGNSA. CDR3 loop: CASRKAGVREQYF. The CDR3 DNA is TGTGCCAGCAGGAAAGCGGGAGTACGCGAGCAGTACTTC.

As to this clone: Additional DNA sequences in this sample encode the identical CDR3. This rearrangement joins TRBV29-1 to TRBJ1-5; D perhaps matches TRBD1 (6 bases). Germline CDR1 reads SQVTM; CDR2 reads ANQGSEA. CDR3 length: 15 amino acids. V lost 6 bases, J lost 9 bases, and 24 bases lay in between. CDR3 coding DNA: TGCAGCGTCCCCACGGGGGGGGGCCCCGGATCGCCCCAGCATTTT. This gives the protein CSVPTGGGPGSPQHF.

The V and J genes are TRBV6-1 and TRBJ1-1; 8 bases are shared with TRBD1. CDR1 is MNHNS and CDR2 is SASEGT in the germline V gene. There are 13 residues in the CDR3. V dropped 8 bases and J dropped 5; count of bases not matched to a gene: 7. CDR3 coding DNA: TGTGCCAGCGGACAGGGTGGGTGGACTGAAGCTTTCTTT. It is translated as CASGQGGWTEAFF.

The J gene is TRBJ2-7, the V gene TRBV30, with TRBD2 matching 9 bases. There are 14 residues in the CDR3. The germline gives CDR1 GTSNPN, CDR2 SVGIG (reference sequence). Trimming removed 0 bases from V and 6 bases from J; junction bases left unmatched: 6. The CDR3 nucleotides read TGTGCCTGGAGTGTAGGGACTAGCTCTATCGAGCAGTACTTC. It encodes CAWSVGTSSIEQYF.

The chain combines TRBV30 with TRBJ2-2; 12 bases match TRBD2. V lost 4 bases, J lost 7 bases, and 10 bases stayed unmatched. The CDR3 sequence is 16 residues long. Germline values: CDR1 GTSNPN, CDR2 SVGIG (reference sequence). The CDR3, as DNA: TGTGCCTGGATGGGACTAGCGGGCCACTTCAACGGGGAGCTGTTTTTT. It is translated as CAWMGLAGHFNGELFF.

CDR3 DNA sequence: TGTGCCAGCAGTTACGCGGGGGGGCAAGAGACCCAGTACTTC. The encoded protein is CASSYAGGQETQYF. The chain carries TRBV6-5 and TRBJ2-5, with TRBD2 identical over 9 bases. The CDR3 covers 14 residues. Trimming at V came to 2 bases and at J to 2 bases, leaving 0 bases not matched to a gene. CDR1 and CDR2 from the germline V gene are MNHEY and SVGAGI.

V usage is TRBV11-1 and J usage is TRBJ2-5; D might be TRBD1 (5 bases). There are 16 residues in the CDR3. CDR1 and CDR2 (germline): SGHAT, FQDESV (reference sequence). Between the trimmed V and J ends, which lost 1 base and 4 bases, there was a span of 16 bases. The CDR3 region is CASSLEQGQVRETQYF. CDR3 coding DNA: TGTGCCAGCAGCTTAGAGCAGGGTCAAGTACGAGAGACCCAGTACTTC.

The genes are TRBV6-5 and TRBJ1-4; TRBD1 matches at 9 bases. Germline CDR1 is MNHEY and CDR2 is SVGAGI. This CDR3 has 13 amino acids. J was trimmed by 7 bases and V by 8 bases; bases with no gene match: 5. The CDR3, as DNA: TGTGCCAGCGGGGACAGGGCCTTTGAAAAACTGTTTTTT. Translation gives CASGDRAFEKLFF.

The J gene is TRBJ2-3, the V gene TRBV7-9, with 9 bases identical to TRBD2. CDR3 length equals 15 residues. The junction had 4 bases not matched to a gene; V was cut back by 3 bases and J by 3 bases. Germline V gene sequence: CDR1 SEHNR, CDR2 FQNEAQ (reference sequence). CDR3 bases: TGTGCCAGCAGCTTTGATAGCGGGGGAACAGATACGCAGTATTTT. Its protein product is CASSFDSGGTDTQYF.

This clone was counted once. J is TRBJ2-2 and V is TRBV6-6, with D possibly being TRBD2 (6 bases). The CDR3 totals 14 residues. V lost 10 bases and J 2 bases, leaving 14 bases between the germline ends. CDR1 is MNHNY, CDR2 SVGAGI, per germline (reference sequence). The CDR3 nucleotides are TGTGCCACCAACCGGGACTTTAACACCGGGGAGCTGTTTTTT. This encodes CATNRDFNTGELFF.

The rearrangement joins TRBV7-9 to TRBJ2-5; D is undetermined. V was shortened by 1 base and J by 5 bases, with 11 bases between the two germline ends. CDR3 length equals 14 residues. Germline V gives CDR1 SEHNR, CDR2 FQNEAQ (reference sequence). The CDR3 here is CASSLGAGSETQYF. CDR3 DNA: TGTGCCAGCAGCTTAGGGGCAGGCTCTGAGACCCAGTACTTC. Drawing the rest from reference TRBV7-9 and TRBJ2-5, the complete variable domain is DTGVSQNPRHKITKRGQNVTFRCDPISEHNRLYWYRQTLGQGPEFLTYFQNEAQLEKSRLLSDRFSAERPKGSFSTLEIQRTEQGDSAMYLCASSLGAGSETQYFGPGTRLLVL.

The V call is TRBV14, the J call TRBJ2-3, with D unclear. Deletions cut 1 base from V and 4 bases from J, with 6 bases between. The CDR3 sequence is 13 residues long. Per the germline V gene, CDR1 is SGHDN and CDR2 is FVKESK. The CDR3 bases are TGTGCCAGCAGCCAAGTCGTGCCAGATACGCAGTATTTT. Translated, it gives CASSQVVPDTQYF.

V is TRBV7-2 and J is TRBJ2-5; D possibly corresponds to TRBD2 (7 bases). The J call may not be correct, given that the DNA end is closer to TRBJ2-7. This CDR3 has 15 residues. Germline V gene sequence: CDR1 SGHTA, CDR2 FQGNSA. Here the CDR3 DNA reads TGTGCCAGCAGCTTCTCCCTAGGGGGGGCCTACGAGCAGTACTTC. It yields the protein CASSFSLGGAYEQYF.

V and J are TRBV5-1 and TRBJ2-7; the match to TRBD1 covers 7 bases. The length of the CDR3 is 14 residues. The germline gives CDR1 SGHRS, CDR2 YFSETQ. Trimming removed 4 bases from V and 5 bases from J; junction bases left unmatched: 9. The CDR3 nucleotides read TGCGCCAGCAGCACCCGACAGGGATCTGACGAGCAGTACTTC. Translation gives CASSTRQGSDEQYF.

The chain combines TRBV19 with TRBJ1-1, with TRBD1 identical over 12 bases. The CDR3 is 16 amino acids. Germline assignment: CDR1 LNHDA and CDR2 SQIVND (reference sequence). V was clipped by 4 bases and J by 0 bases; unmatched bases: 3. CDR3 nucleotide sequence: TGTGCCAGTAGTACGGGACAGGGGGCTCTGAACACTGAAGCTTTCTTT. Residues: CASSTGQGALNTEAFF.

The chain employs TRBV19 and TRBJ1-3, with D unclear. Trimming left V 6 bases short and J 0 bases short, with 6 bases between. The germline V gene has CDR1 LNHDA and CDR2 SQIVND (reference sequence). CDR3 length: 13 amino acids. CDR3 amino acids: CASRISSGNTIYF. CDR3 nucleotide sequence: TGTGCCAGTAGAATCAGCTCTGGAAACACCATATATTTT.

The J gene is TRBJ2-7, the V gene TRBV6-5, with TRBD2 matching over 13 bases. The germline V gene has CDR1 MNHEY and CDR2 SVGAGI. The CDR3 covers 15 residues. Trimming at V came to 5 bases and at J to 5 bases, leaving 6 bases not matched to a gene. The CDR3 region is CASSGTSGRGHEQYF. In nucleotides, the CDR3 is TGTGCCAGCAGTGGAACTAGCGGGAGGGGGCACGAGCAGTACTTC.